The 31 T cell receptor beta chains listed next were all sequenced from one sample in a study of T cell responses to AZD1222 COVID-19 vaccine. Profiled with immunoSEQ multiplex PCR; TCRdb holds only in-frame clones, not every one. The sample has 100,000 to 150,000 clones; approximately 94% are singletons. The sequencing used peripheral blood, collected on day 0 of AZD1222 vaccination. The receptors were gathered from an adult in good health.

The CDR3 region has the DNA TGTGCCAGTTCCAGGGGGGTCTATGGCTACACCTTC. It encodes CASSRGVYGYTF. The rearrangement joins TRBV19 to TRBJ1-2; 7 positions agree with TRBD1. Germline CDR1 and CDR2: LNHDA and SQIVND (reference sequence). The junction had 4 bases not matched to a gene; V was cut back by 8 bases and J by 4 bases. There are 12 residues in the CDR3.

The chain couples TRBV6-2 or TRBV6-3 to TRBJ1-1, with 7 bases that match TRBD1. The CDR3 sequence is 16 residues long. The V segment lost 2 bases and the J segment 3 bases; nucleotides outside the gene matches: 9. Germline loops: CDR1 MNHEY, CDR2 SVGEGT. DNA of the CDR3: TGTGCCAGCAGTTACAAGACAGGGTTTATTGACACTGAAGCTTTCTTT. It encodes CASSYKTGFIDTEAFF.

CDR3 DNA: TGTGCCAGCTCACAACAGGGAACTAATGAAAAACTGTTTTTT. It yields the protein CASSQQGTNEKLFF. The chain carries TRBV18 and TRBJ1-4; D may be TRBD1 (6 bases). Germline V gene sequence: CDR1 KGHSH, CDR2 LQKENI. Trimming took off 4 bases at V and 1 base at J, with 7 bases between the two ends. CDR3 length equals 14 residues.

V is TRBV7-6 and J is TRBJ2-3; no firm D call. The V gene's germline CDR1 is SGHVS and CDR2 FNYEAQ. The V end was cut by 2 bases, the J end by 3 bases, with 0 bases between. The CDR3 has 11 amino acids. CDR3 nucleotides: TGTGCCAGCAGCTTAACAGATACGCAGTATTTT. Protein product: CASSLTDTQYF. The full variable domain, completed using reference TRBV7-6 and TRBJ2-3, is GAGVSQSPRYKVTKRGQDVALRCDPISGHVSLYWYRQALGQGPEFLTYFNYEAQQDKSGLPNDRFSAERPEGSISTLTIQRTEQRDSAMYRCASSLTDTQYFGPGTRLTVL.

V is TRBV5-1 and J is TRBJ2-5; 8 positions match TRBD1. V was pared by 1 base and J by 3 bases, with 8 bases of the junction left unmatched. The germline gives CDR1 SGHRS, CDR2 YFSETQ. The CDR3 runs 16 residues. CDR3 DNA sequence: TGCGCCAGCAGCTTGCGCCGGGCAGGGGGCAAAGAGACCCAGTACTTC. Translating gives CASSLRRAGGKETQYF. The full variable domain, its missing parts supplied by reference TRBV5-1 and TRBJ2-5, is KAGVTQTPRYLIKTRGQQVTLSCSPISGHRSVSWYQQTPGQGLQFLFEYFSETQRNKGNFPGRFSGRQFSNSRSEMNVSTLELGDSALYLCASSLRRAGGKETQYFGPGTRLLVL.

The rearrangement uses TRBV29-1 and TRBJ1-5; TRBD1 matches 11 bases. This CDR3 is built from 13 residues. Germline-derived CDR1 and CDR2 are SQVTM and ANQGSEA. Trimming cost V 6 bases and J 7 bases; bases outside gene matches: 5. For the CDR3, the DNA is TGCAGCGTCGTGGGGACAGGGGGGCAGCCCCAGCATTTT. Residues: CSVVGTGGQPQHF.

This CDR3 reads CSAAFGDTAYGYTF. CDR3 DNA: TGCAGCGCCGCCTTCGGGGACACGGCCTATGGCTACACCTTC. The chain uses TRBV29-1 and TRBJ1-2; D is perhaps TRBD1 (6 bases). Trimming pared 7 bases from V and 4 bases from J, leaving 19 bases between. The CDR3 has 14 amino acids. Germline V CDR1 and CDR2: SQVTM, ANQGSEA.

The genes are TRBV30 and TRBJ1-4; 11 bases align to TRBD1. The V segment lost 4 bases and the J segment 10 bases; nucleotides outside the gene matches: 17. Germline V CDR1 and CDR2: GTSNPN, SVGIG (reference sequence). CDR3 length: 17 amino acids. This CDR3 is CAWTKSGQGGSIGKLFF. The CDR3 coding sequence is TGTGCCTGGACCAAGTCGGGACAGGGGGGAAGTATTGGAAAACTGTTTTTT.

The DNA for the CDR3 is TGTGCCATCAGTGAGGGGGCTAGCGGGAGGGCCACAGATACGCAGTATTTT. Protein: CAISEGASGRATDTQYF. The chain couples TRBV10-3 to TRBJ2-3; 12 bases agree with TRBD2. This CDR3 is built from 17 residues. Losses at the gene ends were 2 bases for V and 2 bases for J; bases not matched to a gene: 5. Germline V gene lookup returns CDR1 ENHRY and CDR2 SYGVKD.

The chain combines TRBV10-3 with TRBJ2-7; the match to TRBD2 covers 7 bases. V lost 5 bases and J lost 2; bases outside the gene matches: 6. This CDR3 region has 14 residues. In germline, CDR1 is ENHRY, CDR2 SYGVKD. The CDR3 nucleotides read TGTGCCATCAGTAGCGGGACTGGCGCCTACGAGCAGTACTTC. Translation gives CAISSGTGAYEQYF.

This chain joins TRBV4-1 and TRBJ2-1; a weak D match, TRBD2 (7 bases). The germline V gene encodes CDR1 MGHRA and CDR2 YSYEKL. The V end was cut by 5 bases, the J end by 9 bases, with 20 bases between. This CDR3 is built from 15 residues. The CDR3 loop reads CASSWGGQTLGEQFF. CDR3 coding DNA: TGCGCCAGCAGCTGGGGGGGGCAAACCCTCGGTGAGCAGTTCTTC.

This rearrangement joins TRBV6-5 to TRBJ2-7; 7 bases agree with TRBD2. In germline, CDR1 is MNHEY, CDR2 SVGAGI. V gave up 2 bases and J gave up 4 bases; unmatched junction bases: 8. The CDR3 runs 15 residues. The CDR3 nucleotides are TGTGCCAGCAGTTACCCCGGGACTACCCAATACGAGCAGTACTTC. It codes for CASSYPGTTQYEQYF.

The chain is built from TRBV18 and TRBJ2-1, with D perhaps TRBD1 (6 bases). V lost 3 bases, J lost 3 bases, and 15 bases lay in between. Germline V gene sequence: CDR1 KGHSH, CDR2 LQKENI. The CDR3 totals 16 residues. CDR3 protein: CASSPRGQKLYNEQFF. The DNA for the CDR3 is TGTGCCAGCTCACCTCGAGGACAGAAACTCTACAATGAGCAGTTCTTC.

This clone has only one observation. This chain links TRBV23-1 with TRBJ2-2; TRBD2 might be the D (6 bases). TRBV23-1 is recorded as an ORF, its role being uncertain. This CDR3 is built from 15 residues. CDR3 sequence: CVPRGAGRGTGELFF. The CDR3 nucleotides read TGCGTCCCACGCGGAGCCGGGAGAGGCACCGGGGAGCTGTTTTTT.

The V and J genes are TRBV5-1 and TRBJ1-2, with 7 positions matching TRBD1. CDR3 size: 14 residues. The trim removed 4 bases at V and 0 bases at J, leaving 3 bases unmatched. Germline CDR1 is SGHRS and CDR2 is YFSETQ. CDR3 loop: CASSGGTANYGYTF. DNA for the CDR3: TGCGCCAGCAGCGGAGGGACAGCTAACTATGGCTACACCTTC.

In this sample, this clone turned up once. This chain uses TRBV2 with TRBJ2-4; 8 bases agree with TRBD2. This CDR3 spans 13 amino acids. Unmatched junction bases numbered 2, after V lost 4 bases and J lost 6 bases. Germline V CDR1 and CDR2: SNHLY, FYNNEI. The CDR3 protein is CASSAGLVNIQYF. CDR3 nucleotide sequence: TGTGCCAGCAGTGCGGGACTAGTAAACATTCAGTACTTC.

CDR3 loop: CASSPPGTGVNQPQHF. In DNA, the CDR3 is TGTGCCAGCAGCCCTCCCGGGACAGGGGTTAATCAGCCCCAGCATTTT. This chain links TRBV7-9 with TRBJ1-5, with 10 nucleotides matching TRBD1. V shed 5 bases, J shed 4 bases, and the junction held 8 bases outside the gene matches. The CDR3 covers 16 residues. Germline V gene sequence: CDR1 SEHNR, CDR2 FQNEAQ (reference sequence).

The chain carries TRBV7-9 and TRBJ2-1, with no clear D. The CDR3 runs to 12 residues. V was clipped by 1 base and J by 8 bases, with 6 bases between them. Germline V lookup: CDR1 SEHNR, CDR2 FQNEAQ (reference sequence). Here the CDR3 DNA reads TGTGCCAGCAGCTTAGTACAGTATGAGCAGTTCTTC. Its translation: CASSLVQYEQFF. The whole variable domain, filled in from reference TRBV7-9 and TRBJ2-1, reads DTGVSQNPRHKITKRGQNVTFRCDPISEHNRLYWYRQTLGQGPEFLTYFQNEAQLEKSRLLSDRFSAERPKGSFSTLEIQRTEQGDSAMYLCASSLVQYEQFFGPGTRLTVL.

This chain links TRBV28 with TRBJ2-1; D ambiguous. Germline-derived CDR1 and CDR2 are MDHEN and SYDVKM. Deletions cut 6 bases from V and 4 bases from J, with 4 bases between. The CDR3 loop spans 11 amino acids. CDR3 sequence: CASRLYNEQFF. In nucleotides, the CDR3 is TGTGCCAGCAGGCTATACAATGAGCAGTTCTTC.

The CDR3 coding sequence is TGCGCCAGCAGCCTTGGGACAAACTATGGCTACACCTTC. It translates to CASSLGTNYGYTF. The chain uses TRBV4-3 and TRBJ1-2; D might be TRBD1 (6 bases). V shed 4 bases and J shed 2 bases, with 8 bases lying between them. The CDR3 has 13 amino acids. CDR1 LGHNA and CDR2 YSLEER come from the germline V gene.

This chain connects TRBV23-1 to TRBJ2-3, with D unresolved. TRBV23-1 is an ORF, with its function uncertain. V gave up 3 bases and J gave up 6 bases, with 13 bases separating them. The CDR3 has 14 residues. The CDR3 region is CASSHALLLDTQYF. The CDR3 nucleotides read TGCGCCAGCAGTCACGCCCTCCTGCTGGATACGCAGTATTTT.

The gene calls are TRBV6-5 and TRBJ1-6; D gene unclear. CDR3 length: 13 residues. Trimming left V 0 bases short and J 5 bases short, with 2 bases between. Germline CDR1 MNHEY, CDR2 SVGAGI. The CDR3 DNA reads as TGTGCCAGCAGTTACTCGCATAATTCACCCCTCCACTTT. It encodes CASSYSHNSPLHF.

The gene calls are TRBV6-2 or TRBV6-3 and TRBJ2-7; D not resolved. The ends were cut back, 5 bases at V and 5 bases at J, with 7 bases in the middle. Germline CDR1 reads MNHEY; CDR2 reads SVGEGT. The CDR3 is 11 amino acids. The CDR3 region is CASSPGDEQYF. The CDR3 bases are TGTGCCAGCAGTCCCGGCGACGAGCAGTACTTC.

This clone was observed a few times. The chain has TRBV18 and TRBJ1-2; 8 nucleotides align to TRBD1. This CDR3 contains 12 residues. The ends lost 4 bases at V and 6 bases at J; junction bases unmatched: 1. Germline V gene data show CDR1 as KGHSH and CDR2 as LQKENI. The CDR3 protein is CASSLTGDGYTF. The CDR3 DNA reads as TGTGCCAGCTCACTGACAGGGGATGGCTACACCTTC.

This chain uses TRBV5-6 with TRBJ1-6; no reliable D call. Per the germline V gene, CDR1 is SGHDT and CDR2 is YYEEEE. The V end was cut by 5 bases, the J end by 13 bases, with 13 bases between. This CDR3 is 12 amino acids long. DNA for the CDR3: TGTGCCAGCAGGTGGGGTAACTCGCCCCTCCACTTT. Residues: CASRWGNSPLHF. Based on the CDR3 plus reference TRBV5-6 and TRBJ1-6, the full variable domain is DAGVTQSPTHLIKTRGQQVTLRCSPKSGHDTVSWYQQALGQGPQFIFQYYEEEERQRGNFPDRFSGHQFPNYSSELNVNALLLGDSALYLCASRWGNSPLHFGNGTRLTVT.

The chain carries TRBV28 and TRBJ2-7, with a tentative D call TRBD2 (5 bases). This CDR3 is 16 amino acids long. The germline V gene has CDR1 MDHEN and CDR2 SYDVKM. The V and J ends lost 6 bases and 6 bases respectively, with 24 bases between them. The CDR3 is CASSSLGRALVGEQYF. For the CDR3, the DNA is TGTGCCAGCAGCTCCCTCGGGCGGGCATTAGTAGGCGAGCAGTACTTC.

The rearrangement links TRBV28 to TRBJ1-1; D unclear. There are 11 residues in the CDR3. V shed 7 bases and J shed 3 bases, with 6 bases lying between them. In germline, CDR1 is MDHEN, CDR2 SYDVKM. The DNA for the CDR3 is TGTGCCAGCACCCAACACACTGAAGCTTTCTTT. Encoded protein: CASTQHTEAFF. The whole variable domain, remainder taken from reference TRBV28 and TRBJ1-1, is DVKVTQSSRYLVKRTGEKVFLECVQDMDHENMFWYRQDPGLGLRLIYFSYDVKMKEKGDIPEGYSVSREKKERFSLILESASTNQTSMYLCASTQHTEAFFGQGTRLTVV.

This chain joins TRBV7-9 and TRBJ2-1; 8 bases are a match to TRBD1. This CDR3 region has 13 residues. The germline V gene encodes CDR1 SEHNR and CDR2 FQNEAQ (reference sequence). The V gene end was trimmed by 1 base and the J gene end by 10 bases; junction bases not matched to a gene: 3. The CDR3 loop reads CASSLGTGNEQFF. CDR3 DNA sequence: TGTGCCAGCAGCTTAGGGACAGGGAACGAGCAGTTCTTC.

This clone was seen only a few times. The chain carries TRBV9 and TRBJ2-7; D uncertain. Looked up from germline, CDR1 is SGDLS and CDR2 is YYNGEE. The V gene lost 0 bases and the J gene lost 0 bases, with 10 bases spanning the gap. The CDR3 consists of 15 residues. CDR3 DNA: TGTGCCAGCAGCGTAGAGGCGGCGAGCTCCTACGAGCAGTACTTC. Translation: CASSVEAASSYEQYF.

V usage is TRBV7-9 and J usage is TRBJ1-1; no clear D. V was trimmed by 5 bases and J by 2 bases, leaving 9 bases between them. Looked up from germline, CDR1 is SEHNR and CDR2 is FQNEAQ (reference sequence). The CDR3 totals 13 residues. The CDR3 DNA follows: TGTGCCAGCAGCCTTACGGTAAACACTGAAGCTTTCTTT. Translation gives CASSLTVNTEAFF. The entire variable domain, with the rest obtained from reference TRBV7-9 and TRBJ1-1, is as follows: DTGVSQNPRHKITKRGQNVTFRCDPISEHNRLYWYRQTLGQGPEFLTYFQNEAQLEKSRLLSDRFSAERPKGSFSTLEIQRTEQGDSAMYLCASSLTVNTEAFFGQGTRLTVV.

The CDR3 coding sequence is TGTGCCAGTATAGGGACAGAGTACAATCAGCCCCAGCATTTT. Translating it yields CASIGTEYNQPQHF. The chain carries TRBV19 and TRBJ1-5; 7 bases fit TRBD1. V shed 7 bases, J shed 3 bases, and the junction held 6 bases outside the gene matches. Per germline, CDR1 LNHDA and CDR2 SQIVND (reference sequence). The CDR3 totals 14 residues. Using reference TRBV19 and TRBJ1-5 for the parts outside the CDR3, the full variable domain is DGGITQSPKYLFRKEGQNVTLSCEQNLNHDAMYWYRQDPGQGLRLIYYSQIVNDFQKGDIAEGYSVSREKKESFPLTVTSAQKNPTAFYLCASIGTEYNQPQHFGDGTRLSIL.